This TCR beta chain was sequenced in a study of PD-1 blockade in classical Hodgkin lymphoma. The V end was cut by 2 bases, the J end by 3 bases, with 22 bases between. The CDR3 runs to 18 residues. CDR1 and CDR2 from the germline V gene are MDHEN and SYDVKM. Comment on this clone: The antigen remains unidentified.

The time point: cycle 4 day 1 (C4D1), after 6 weeks of nivolumab. All the patients suffered relapse after autologous stem cell transplantation, and brentuximab vedotin exposure differed. TCRdb's copy holds only in-frame clones and misses some; the assay was immunoSEQ multiplex PCR. Here the sample spans about 110,000 clones, approximately 89% being singletons. Study-level findings and limits: CD4+ TCR diversity climbed significantly by C4D1, unlike CD8+ TCR diversity.

Specimen: peripheral blood mononuclear cells (PBMCs), collected before the fourth cycle of nivolumab. The receptor comes from a human donor with classical Hodgkin lymphoma. The V and J genes are TRBV28 and TRBJ2-5, with D perhaps given as TRBD1 or TRBD2 (6 bases each). The CDR3 spells CASSLDTVRGGGKETQYF. The DNA of the CDR3 is TGTGCCAGCAGTTTAGATACAGTCAGGGGTGGGGGGAAAGAGACCCAGTACTTC.